What follows are 10 T cell receptor beta chains derived from one specimen sequenced in a study of cytomegalovirus exposure and HLA in healthy donors. The PCR used 60 Vbeta and 13 Jbeta primers. Libraries were prepared by immunoSEQ multiplex PCR; TCRdb keeps only in-frame clonotypes and omits some of them. The sample shows 200,000 or so clones, approximately 84% of them seen only once. Sequencing input: PBMCs. These receptors all come from a woman aged 25 to 45 in good health and CMV-seropositive.

This chain joins TRBV6-1 and TRBJ2-7; D not certain. The CDR3 runs to 14 residues. Trimming cost V 2 bases and J 2 bases, with 10 bases left between them. CDR1 and CDR2 from the germline V gene are MNHNS and SASEGT. The CDR3 DNA reads TGTGCCAGCAGTGAATATCTAACAGCCTACGAGCAGTACTTC. Residues: CASSEYLTAYEQYF.

This chain uses TRBV27 with TRBJ1-5; D call uncertain. Germline V gene sequence: CDR1 MNHEY, CDR2 SMNVEV (reference sequence). The CDR3 has 13 residues. V shed 6 bases and J shed 5 bases, with 11 bases lying between them. The CDR3: CASSLTSDQPQHF. CDR3 DNA: TGTGCCAGCAGCTTAACTAGTGATCAGCCCCAGCATTTT.

This clone was seen a handful of times. The chain links TRBV28 to TRBJ1-5, with 7 bases that match TRBD1. The CDR3 is 16 amino acids. The germline gives CDR1 MDHEN, CDR2 SYDVKM. V shed 5 bases, J shed 2 bases, and the junction held 9 bases outside the gene matches. CDR3 amino acids: CASSPTTGSGNQPQHF. The CDR3 region has the DNA TGTGCCAGCAGTCCAACGACAGGGTCGGGCAATCAGCCCCAGCATTTT.

This clone was seen just once. The chain has TRBV7-2 and TRBJ1-5; D unresolved. Germline CDR1 SGHTA, CDR2 FQGNSA. The CDR3 is 14 amino acids. V shed 4 bases and J shed 7 bases, with 14 bases lying between them. CDR3 nucleotides: TGTGCCAGCAGCTCGGGGTTGATCGAACAGCCCCAGCATTTT. Protein sequence: CASSSGLIEQPQHF.

The rearrangement joins TRBV19 to TRBJ2-7, with unresolved D. V was pared by 5 bases and J by 5 bases, with 10 bases between. Germline values: CDR1 LNHDA, CDR2 SQIVND (reference sequence). This CDR3 has 12 amino acids. The CDR3 reads CASSGATDEQYF. The CDR3 DNA follows: TGTGCCAGTAGTGGTGCAACGGACGAGCAGTACTTC. Filled out from reference TRBV19 and TRBJ2-7, the complete variable domain reads DGGITQSPKYLFRKEGQNVTLSCEQNLNHDAMYWYRQDPGQGLRLIYYSQIVNDFQKGDIAEGYSVSREKKESFPLTVTSAQKNPTAFYLCASSGATDEQYFGPGTRLTVT.

V gene TRBV27 combines with J gene TRBJ1-1; possibly TRBD1 for D (5 bases). V lost 3 bases, J lost 2 bases, and 10 bases lay in between. The CDR3 covers 14 residues. Germline CDR1 reads MNHEY; CDR2 reads SMNVEV (reference sequence). The CDR3 reads CASSFFDSNTEAFF. CDR3 bases: TGTGCCAGCAGTTTCTTCGACAGTAACACTGAAGCTTTCTTT.

In this sample, this clone turned up a few times. The chain carries TRBV27 and TRBJ2-7; TRBD2 matches 13 bases. With 5 bases clipped from V and 4 bases from J, the junction kept 20 bases outside the gene matches. The CDR3 sequence is 20 residues long. Germline V gene lookup returns CDR1 MNHEY and CDR2 SMNVEV (reference sequence). CDR3 sequence: CASSPSGTPGTSGVPYEQYF. As DNA, the CDR3 is TGTGCCAGCAGTCCTTCGGGGACGCCTGGGACTAGCGGGGTCCCGTACGAGCAGTACTTC.

The chain couples TRBV7-2 to TRBJ2-5; D gene uncertain. Germline lookup yields CDR1 SGHTA and CDR2 FQGNSA. The CDR3 is 13 residues long. Trimming stripped 3 bases from V and 2 bases from J, with 7 bases between. CDR3 sequence: CASSFDSQETQYF. Here the CDR3 DNA reads TGTGCCAGCAGCTTCGACTCGCAAGAGACCCAGTACTTC. Looking up the rest from reference TRBV7-2 and TRBJ2-5 gives the full variable domain: GAGVSQSPSNKVTEKGKDVELRCDPISGHTALYWYRQSLGQGLEFLIYFQGNSAPDKSGLPSDRFSAERTGGSVSTLTIQRTQQEDSAVYLCASSFDSQETQYFGPGTRLLVL.

Written as DNA, the CDR3 is TGTGCCAGCAGCCAGGGATGGTCCAGAGACACTGAAGCTTTCTTT. Translated: CASSQGWSRDTEAFF. V and J are TRBV9 and TRBJ1-1; the D gene is possibly TRBD1 (5 bases). The CDR3 length is 15 residues. Trimming removed 4 bases at V and 3 bases at J, with 16 bases between. Germline loops: CDR1 SGDLS, CDR2 YYNGEE.

J is TRBJ2-7 and V is TRBV11-2, with D possibly TRBD1 on 6 matching bases. This CDR3 is 14 amino acids long. The V gene's germline CDR1 is SGHAT and CDR2 FQNNGV. V shed 1 base and J shed 5 bases, with 12 bases lying between them. For the CDR3, the DNA is TGTGCCAGCAGCTTAGGGCAGGGGTTCGACGAGCAGTACTTC. Encoded protein: CASSLGQGFDEQYF.